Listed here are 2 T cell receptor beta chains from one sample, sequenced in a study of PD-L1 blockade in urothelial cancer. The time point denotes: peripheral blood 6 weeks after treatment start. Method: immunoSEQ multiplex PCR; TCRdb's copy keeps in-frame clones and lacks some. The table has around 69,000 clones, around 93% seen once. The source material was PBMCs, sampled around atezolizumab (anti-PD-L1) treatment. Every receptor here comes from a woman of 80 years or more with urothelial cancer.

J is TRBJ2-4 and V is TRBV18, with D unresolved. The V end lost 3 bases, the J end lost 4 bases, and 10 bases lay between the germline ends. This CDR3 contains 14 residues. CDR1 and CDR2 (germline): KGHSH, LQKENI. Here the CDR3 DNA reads TGTGCCAGCTCACCGGGCGTGACAAAAAACATTCAGTACTTC. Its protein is CASSPGVTKNIQYF.

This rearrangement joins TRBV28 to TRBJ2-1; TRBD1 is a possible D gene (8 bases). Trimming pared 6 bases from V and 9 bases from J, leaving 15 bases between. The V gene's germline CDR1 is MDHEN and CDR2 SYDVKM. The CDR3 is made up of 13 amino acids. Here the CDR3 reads CASRVTGGGEQFF. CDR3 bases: TGTGCCAGCAGGGTAACAGGGGGGGGTGAGCAGTTCTTC.